A selection of T cell receptor beta chains follows, all from one sample in a study of cytomegalovirus exposure and HLA in healthy donors. Clones were read by immunoSEQ multiplex PCR, and TCRdb kept only the in-frame ones, dropping some. The table has under 300,000 clones, around 80% seen once. Sequenced input: PBMCs. All receptors derive from a woman aged 55-69 years in good health and CMV-seropositive. CDR3s leave out the opening cysteine and the closing phenylalanine or tryptophan. Clone size appears in some rows only: once, few, many, or a class for an expanded clone.

j_gene	v_gene	abundance	CDR3aa
TRBJ1-1	TRBV10-3	-	AIRDRATEAF
TRBJ2-7	TRBV30	-	AWSVPPARLLPEQY
TRBJ1-3	TRBV29-1	-	SVHPGSGSGNTIY
TRBJ2-5	TRBV7-3	-	ASSLSGTLQETQY
TRBJ2-1	TRBV6-4	few	ASSVRTGRNNEQF
TRBJ2-7	TRBV5-1	-	ASTTDGGYEQY
TRBJ1-2	TRBV19	-	ASSRSYGYT
TRBJ1-1	TRBV5-6	-	ASSDKATEAF
TRBJ2-6	TRBV7-9	-	ASSLEDRGYGGANVLT
TRBJ1-4	TRBV5-1	-	ASSLGHTGVNEKLF
TRBJ1-2	TRBV9	-	ASSVDPGANYGYT
TRBJ2-7	TRBV10-2	-	ASSLWTSGNNYEQY
TRBJ2-2	TRBV27	-	ASTPAGGPGGGELF